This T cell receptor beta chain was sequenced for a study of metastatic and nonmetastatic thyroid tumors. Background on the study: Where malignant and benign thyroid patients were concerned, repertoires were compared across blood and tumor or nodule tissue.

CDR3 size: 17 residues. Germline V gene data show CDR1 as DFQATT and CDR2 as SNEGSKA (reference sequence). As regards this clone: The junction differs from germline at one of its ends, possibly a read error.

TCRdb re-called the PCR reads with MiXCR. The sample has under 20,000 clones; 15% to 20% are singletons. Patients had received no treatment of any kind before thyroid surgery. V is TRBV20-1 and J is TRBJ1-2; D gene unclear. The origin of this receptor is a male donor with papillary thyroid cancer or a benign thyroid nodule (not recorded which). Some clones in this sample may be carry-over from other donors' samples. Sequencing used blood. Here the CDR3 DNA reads TGCAGTGCTAGAGACACCTATTGGCGGACGCTGGGCTATGGCTACGCCTTC. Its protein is CSARDTYWRTLGYGYAF.